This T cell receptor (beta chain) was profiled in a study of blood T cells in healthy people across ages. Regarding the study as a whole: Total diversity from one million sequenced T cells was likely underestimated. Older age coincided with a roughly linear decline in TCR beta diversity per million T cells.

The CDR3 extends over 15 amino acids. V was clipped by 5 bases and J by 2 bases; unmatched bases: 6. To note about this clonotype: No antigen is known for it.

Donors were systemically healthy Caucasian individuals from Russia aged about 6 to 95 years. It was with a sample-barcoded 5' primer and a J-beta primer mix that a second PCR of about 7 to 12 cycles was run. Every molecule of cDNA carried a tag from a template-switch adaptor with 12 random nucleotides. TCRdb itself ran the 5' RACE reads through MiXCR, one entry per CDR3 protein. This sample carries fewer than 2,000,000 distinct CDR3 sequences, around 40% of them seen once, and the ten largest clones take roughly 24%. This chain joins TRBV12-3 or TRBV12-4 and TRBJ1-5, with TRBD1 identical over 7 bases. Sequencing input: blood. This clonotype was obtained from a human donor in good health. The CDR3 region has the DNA TGTGCCAGCAGTCCCGACAGGGTTCGCAATCAGCCCCAGCATTTT. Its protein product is CASSPDRVRNQPQHF.